Below, one TCR beta chain is given with its context. This CDR3 region has 16 residues. J lost 7 bases, V lost 2 bases, and 6 bases had no gene match. Germline V gene lookup returns CDR1 KGHSH and CDR2 LQKENI. The sample is drawn from a study of shared clonotypes between healthy human individuals. An even split of each subset's genomic DNA across several immunoSEQ plates was performed. DNA at around 190 ng, some 31,000 T cell genomes, went into sorted-subset replicate PCRs. Method: immunoSEQ multiplex PCR; TCRdb's copy keeps in-frame clones and lacks some. In the table there are 2 million to 2.5 million clones, nearly 97% of which are singletons.

This TCR was sampled from a man younger than 30 in good health. Specimen: naive CD4+ T cells sorted from blood. The subset denotes: CD45RA+ positively selected. The V gene is TRBV18, the J gene TRBJ2-1; TRBD2 matches at 12 bases. The chain's CDR3 is CASSPMTSGGYNEQFF. CDR3 sequence (DNA): TGTGCCAGCTCACCAATGACTAGCGGGGGATATAATGAGCAGTTCTTC.